These 3 T cell receptor beta chains came from one sample sequenced in a study of blood T cell repertoires in COVID-19. The table came from immunoSEQ multiplex PCR; TCRdb's copy has only in-frame clones and leaves some out. The sample consists of over 150,000 clones, 80% to 90% of them appearing once. The sequenced sample was peripheral blood. The receptors here all came from a man aged 18 to 30 who had recovered from COVID-19.

For the CDR3, the DNA is TGTGCCAGCAGACCAACAGGGGTGAGCACCGGGGAGCTGTTTTTT. This sequence encodes CASRPTGVSTGELFF. The chain is built from TRBV5-6 and TRBJ2-2, with 7 bases that match TRBD1. Unmatched junction bases numbered 8, after V lost 5 bases and J lost 4 bases. Germline V gene sequence: CDR1 SGHDT, CDR2 YYEEEE. The CDR3 loop spans 15 amino acids.

In this sample, this clone turned up a few times. The chain uses TRBV27 and TRBJ2-7, with 8 bases aligning to TRBD1. CDR1 MNHEY and CDR2 SMNVEV come from the germline V gene (reference sequence). The CDR3 has 15 residues. V lost 3 bases to trimming and J lost 2 bases; unmatched junction nucleotides: 6. The CDR3 nucleotides read TGTGCCAGCAGTTTTCGACCGGGACAGGCCTACGAGCAGTACTTC. Protein: CASSFRPGQAYEQYF.

This chain joins TRBV5-1 and TRBJ2-1; TRBD2 is a possible D gene (5 bases). Per the germline V gene, CDR1 is SGHRS and CDR2 is YFSETQ. CDR3 length: 14 amino acids. The V gene lost 0 bases and the J gene lost 10 bases, with 14 bases spanning the gap. The CDR3 region is CASSLAFEGAEQFF. The CDR3 DNA reads as TGCGCCAGCAGCTTGGCCTTTGAGGGAGCAGAGCAGTTCTTC.